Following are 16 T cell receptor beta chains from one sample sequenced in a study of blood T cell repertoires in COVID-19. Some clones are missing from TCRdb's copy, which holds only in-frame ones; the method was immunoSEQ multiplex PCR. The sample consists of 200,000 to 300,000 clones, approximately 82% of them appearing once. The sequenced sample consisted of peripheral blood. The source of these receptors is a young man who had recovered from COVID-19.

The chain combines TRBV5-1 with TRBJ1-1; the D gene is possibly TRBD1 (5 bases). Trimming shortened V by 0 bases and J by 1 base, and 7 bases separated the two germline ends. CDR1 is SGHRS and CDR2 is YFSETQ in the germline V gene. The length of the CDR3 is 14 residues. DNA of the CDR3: TGCGCCAGCAGCTTGGTTCAGGGGAACACTGAAGCTTTCTTT. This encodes CASSLVQGNTEAFF.

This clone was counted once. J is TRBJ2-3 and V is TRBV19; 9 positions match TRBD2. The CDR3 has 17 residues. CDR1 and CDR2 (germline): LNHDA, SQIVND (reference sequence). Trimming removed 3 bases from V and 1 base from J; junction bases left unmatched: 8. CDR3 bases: TGTGCCAGTAGTATCGGCGGGGGGGCTTTTGGCACAGATACGCAGTATTTT. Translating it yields CASSIGGGAFGTDTQYF.

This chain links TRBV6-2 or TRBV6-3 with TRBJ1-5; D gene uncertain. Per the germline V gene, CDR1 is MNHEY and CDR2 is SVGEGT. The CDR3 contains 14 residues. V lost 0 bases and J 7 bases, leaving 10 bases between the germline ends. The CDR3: CASSYSRAGQPQHF. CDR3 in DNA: TGTGCCAGCAGTTACTCGAGGGCCGGACAGCCCCAGCATTTT.

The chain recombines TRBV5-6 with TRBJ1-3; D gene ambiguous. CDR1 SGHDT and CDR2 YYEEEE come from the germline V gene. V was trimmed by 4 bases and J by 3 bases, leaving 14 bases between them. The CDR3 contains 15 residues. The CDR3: CASSARVLSGNTIYF. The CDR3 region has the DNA TGTGCCAGCAGCGCGAGGGTGTTAAGTGGAAACACCATATATTTT.

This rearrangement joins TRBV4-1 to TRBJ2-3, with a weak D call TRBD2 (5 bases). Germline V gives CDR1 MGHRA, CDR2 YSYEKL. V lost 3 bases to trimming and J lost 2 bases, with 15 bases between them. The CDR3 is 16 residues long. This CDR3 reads CASSHEPSGITDTQYF. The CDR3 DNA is TGCGCCAGCAGCCATGAACCCTCGGGAATCACAGATACGCAGTATTTT.

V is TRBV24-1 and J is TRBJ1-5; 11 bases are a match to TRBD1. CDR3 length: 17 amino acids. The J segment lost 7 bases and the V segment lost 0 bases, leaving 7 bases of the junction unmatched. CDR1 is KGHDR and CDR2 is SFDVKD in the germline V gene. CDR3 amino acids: CATSDLQGTGGLQPQHF. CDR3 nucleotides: TGTGCCACCAGTGATTTGCAAGGGACAGGGGGGTTGCAGCCCCAGCATTTT.

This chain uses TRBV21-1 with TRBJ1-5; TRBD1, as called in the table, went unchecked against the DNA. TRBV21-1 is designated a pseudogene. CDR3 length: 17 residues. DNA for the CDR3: TGTGCCAGCAGCAAAACCGGGACAAGGAGTAGCAATCAGCCCCAGCATTTT. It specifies CASSKTGTRSSNQPQHF.

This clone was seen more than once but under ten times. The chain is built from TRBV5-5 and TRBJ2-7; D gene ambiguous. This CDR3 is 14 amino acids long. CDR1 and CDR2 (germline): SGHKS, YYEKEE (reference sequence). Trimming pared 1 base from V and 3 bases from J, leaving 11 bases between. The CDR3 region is CASSLSVTFYEQYF. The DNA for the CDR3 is TGTGCCAGCAGCTTGTCGGTTACGTTCTACGAGCAGTACTTC.

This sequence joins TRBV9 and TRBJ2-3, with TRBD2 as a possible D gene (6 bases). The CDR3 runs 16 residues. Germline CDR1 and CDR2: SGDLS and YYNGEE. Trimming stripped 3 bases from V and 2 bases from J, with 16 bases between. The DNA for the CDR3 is TGTGCCAGCAGCGACCGGGACTTAGGCTACACAGATACGCAGTATTTT. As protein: CASSDRDLGYTDTQYF.

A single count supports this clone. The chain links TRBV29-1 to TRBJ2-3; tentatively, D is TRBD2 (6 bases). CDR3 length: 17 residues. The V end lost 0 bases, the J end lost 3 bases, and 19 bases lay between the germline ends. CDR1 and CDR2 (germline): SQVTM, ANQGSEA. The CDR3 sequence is CSVEDLGTRGLTDTQYF. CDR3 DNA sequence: TGCAGCGTTGAAGATCTTGGTACGAGGGGACTGACAGATACGCAGTATTTT.

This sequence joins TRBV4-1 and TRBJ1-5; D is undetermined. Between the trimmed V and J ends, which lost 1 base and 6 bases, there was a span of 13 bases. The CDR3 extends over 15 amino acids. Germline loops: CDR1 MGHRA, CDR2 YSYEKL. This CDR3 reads CASSQGGVVVQPQHF. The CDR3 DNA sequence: TGCGCCAGCAGCCAAGGAGGAGTCGTAGTTCAGCCCCAGCATTTT.

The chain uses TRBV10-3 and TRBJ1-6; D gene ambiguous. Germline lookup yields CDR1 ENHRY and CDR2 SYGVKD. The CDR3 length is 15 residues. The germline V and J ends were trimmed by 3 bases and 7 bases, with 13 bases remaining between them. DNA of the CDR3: TGTGCCATCAGTGAATCGAGGGCCCTCAATTCACCCCTCCACTTT. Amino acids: CAISESRALNSPLHF.

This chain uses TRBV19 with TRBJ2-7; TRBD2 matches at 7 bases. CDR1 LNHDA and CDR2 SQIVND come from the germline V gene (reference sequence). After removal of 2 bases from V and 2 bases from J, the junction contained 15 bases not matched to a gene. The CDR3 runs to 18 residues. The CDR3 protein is CASSIRPSFGGSTYEQYF. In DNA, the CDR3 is TGTGCCAGTAGTATAAGGCCCTCTTTCGGGGGGTCTACCTACGAGCAGTACTTC.

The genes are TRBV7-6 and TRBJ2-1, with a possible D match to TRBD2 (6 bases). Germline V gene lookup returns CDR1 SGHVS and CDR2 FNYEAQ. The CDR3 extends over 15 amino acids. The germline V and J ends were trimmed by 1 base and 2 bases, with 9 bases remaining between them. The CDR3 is CASSLGPGAYNEQFF. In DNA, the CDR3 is TGTGCCAGCAGCTTAGGCCCGGGGGCCTACAATGAGCAGTTCTTC.

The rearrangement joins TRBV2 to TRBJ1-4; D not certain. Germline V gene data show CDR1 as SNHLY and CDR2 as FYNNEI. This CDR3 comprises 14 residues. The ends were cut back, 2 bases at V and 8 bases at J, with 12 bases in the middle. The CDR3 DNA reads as TGTGCCAGCAGTGAATTGAAGGGAGAAGAAAAACTGTTTTTT. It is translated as CASSELKGEEKLFF. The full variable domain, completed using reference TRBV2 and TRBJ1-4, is EPEVTQTPSHQVTQMGQEVILRCVPISNHLYFYWYRQILGQKVEFLVSFYNNEISEKSEIFDDQFSVERPDGSNFTLKIRSTKLEDSAMYFCASSELKGEEKLFFGSGTQLSVL.

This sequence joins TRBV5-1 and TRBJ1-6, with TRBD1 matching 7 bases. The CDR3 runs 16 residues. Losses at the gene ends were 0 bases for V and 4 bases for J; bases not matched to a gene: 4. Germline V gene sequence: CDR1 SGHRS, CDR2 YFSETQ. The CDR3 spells CASSLAGTAYNSPLHF. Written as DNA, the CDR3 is TGCGCCAGCAGCTTGGCAGGGACAGCTTATAATTCACCCCTCCACTTT. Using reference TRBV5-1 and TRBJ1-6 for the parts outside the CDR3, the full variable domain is KAGVTQTPRYLIKTRGQQVTLSCSPISGHRSVSWYQQTPGQGLQFLFEYFSETQRNKGNFPGRFSGRQFSNSRSEMNVSTLELGDSALYLCASSLAGTAYNSPLHFGNGTRLTVT.